This is a list of T cell receptor beta chains from one sample in a study of T cell responses to AZD1222 COVID-19 vaccine. Generated by immunoSEQ multiplex PCR, the TCRdb table keeps only in-frame clones and is missing some. This table holds some 130,000 clones, about nine tenths found once. Sequenced here: peripheral blood, sampled 28 days after the second AZD1222 dose. The receptors here all came from an adult who received the AZD1222 COVID-19 vaccine. Each CDR3 is given with its conserved first and last residue. Each record gives: V gene, D gene, clone size, J gene, CDR3 DNA, CDR3 protein. A D gene is named only where the DNA matches it firmly. Size is stated for part of the rows, as once, few or many counts, or as a class when the clone is expanded.

TRBV7-9,TRBD2,once,TRBJ2-1,TGTGCCAGCAGCTCCGTTAATCTAGCGGGAGTTTACAATGAGCAGTTCTTC,CASSSVNLAGVYNEQFF
TRBV6-6,TRBD1,-,TRBJ1-4,TGTGCCAGCAGTAACTCAGGGGGCGATGAAAAACTGTTTTTT,CASSNSGGDEKLFF
TRBV10-2,-,-,TRBJ1-5,TGCGCCAGCAGTGTAGGGCGAGGGCAGCCCCAGCATTTT,CASSVGRGQPQHF
TRBV4-1,-,-,TRBJ1-5,TGCGCCAGCAGCCAAGATAGCGGCAGGAATCAGCCCCAGCATTTT,CASSQDSGRNQPQHF
TRBV5-3,TRBD2,-,TRBJ2-5,TGTGCCAGCAGCCCGGCGGGGGTTCAGGAGACCCAGTACTTC,CASSPAGVQETQYF
TRBV25-1,TRBD1,-,TRBJ2-5,TGTGCCAGCCGGGACAGCAACCAAGAGACCCAGTACTTC,CASRDSNQETQYF
TRBV7-9,-,-,TRBJ1-6,TGTGCCAGCAGCTTCGGCAGGGGCAATTCACCCCTCCACTTT,CASSFGRGNSPLHF
TRBV4-1,-,once,TRBJ1-1,TGCGCCAGCAGCCAGAGGGGGACTGAAGCTTTCTTT,CASSQRGTEAFF
TRBV6-1,TRBD1,-,TRBJ1-2,TGTGCCAGCAGTGCCCACGGACAGGGGGCAGGAGCTAACTATGGCTACACCTTC,CASSAHGQGAGANYGYTF
TRBV5-8,TRBD1,-,TRBJ1-1,TGTGCCAGCAGCCCCGGGACAGGGCGAGGCACTGAAGCTTTCTTT,CASSPGTGRGTEAFF
TRBV19,-,-,TRBJ1-2,TGTGCCAGTAGTAGAGGAACGGGAAACTATGGCTACACCTTC,CASSRGTGNYGYTF
TRBV3-1/TRBV3-2,TRBD2,-,TRBJ2-2,TGTGCCAGCAGCCACGGGCCAGGGAGGGCTAGTAACACCGGGGAGCTGTTTTTT,CASSHGPGRASNTGELFF
TRBV14,TRBD2,-,TRBJ2-3,TGTGCCAGCAGCCAAATTAGCGGGAGTATCTATACGCAGTATTTT,CASSQISGSIYTQYF
TRBV19,TRBD1,-,TRBJ1-1,TGTGCCAGCGAATTCACAGGGGGCCGGGCTGAAGCTTTCTTT,CASEFTGGRAEAFF
TRBV13,-,-,TRBJ1-5,TGTGCCAGCAGCTTACACAGGGTGGATCAGCCCCAGCATTTT,CASSLHRVDQPQHF